This TCR beta chain came from a study of cytomegalovirus exposure and HLA in healthy donors (dated by TCRdb to 2017 to 2019). For context, the study as a whole: An earlier analysis of some 620 of the donors reported 276 Gb of sequence data and 90 million to 120 million unique TCR beta sequences obtained from about 170 million T cells. An early release covering around 630 HLA-typed donors comprised 300 to 350 gigabases of sequencing data and tens of millions of unique TCR sequences. Of the 398 genotyped donors, 70% to 90% were placed in the genetic ancestry cluster associated with self-reported Caucasian donors. The study was designed to test whether signatures of past pathogen exposure could be identified by cataloging public T cell receptors. The study used immunosequencing to profile the T cell repertoires of approximately 690 subjects and linked those repertoires to cytomegalovirus serostatus. In addition to the first cohort of 650 to 750 subjects, a separate validation cohort of some 120 different subjects was used. The study combined high-throughput TCR immunosequencing, statistical association of individual TCRs with disease status, and machine learning to predict cytomegalovirus infection status. To study patterns of TCR occurrence, a later analysis re-analyzed previously published TCR beta repertoires from more than 550 donors and added high-resolution HLA genotyping. The later analysis used no new phenotypic data to find candidate immune exposures, relying instead on TCR beta sequences and their occurrence across donors. An earlier analysis of a few hundred of the donors applied high-throughput TCR beta sequencing to assess whether each TCR beta V gene segment acted as functional or pseudogenic. Donor age, sex, ethnicity and CMV serostatus were collected together with the repertoire data. A later genetic analysis used genome-wide SNP genotypes for about 60% of the roughly 700 donors, treating that subset as a discovery cohort. All discovery cohort repertoires had been generated using a single sequencing platform. Class I and class II HLA loci were covered by the typing at four-digit resolution. Typing coverage differed by locus: A, B, C, DRB1 and DQB1 were typed in about 620-630 donors, DQA1 in about 500, DPA1 in 600 to 610, and DPB1 in just under 490. Because of strong linkage in the cohort, five DR-DQ haplotypes were treated as single units for association and clustering. Among about 370 genotyped donors of the cohort, an average of approximately 240,000 unique TCR beta nucleotide sequences was sequenced per donor, of which approximately 19% were non-productive.

Receptors were amplified or captured by the immunoSEQ multiplex PCR assay. A mixture of 60 forward primers for TCR Vbeta segments and 13 reverse primers for TCR Jbeta segments was used in the multiplex PCR. The CDR3 region of rearranged TCR beta genes was amplified from genomic DNA with a multiplex PCR assay. On the Illumina HiSeq System, the amplified TCR beta libraries were sequenced as 87-base-pair reads. As for how the authors treated the data: In a later analysis, tens of millions of unique TCR beta chains were counted across the approximately 620 repertoires, and approximately 9.9 million of these chains were shared by at least two donors. To remove PCR and sequencing errors, raw reads were error-corrected and collapsed into unique sequences using a nearest-neighbor algorithm that merged closely related sequences. To assign V, D and J gene segments, CDR3 sequences were aligned to IMGT reference sequences. Each retained sequence needed at least a six-nucleotide match to both a V gene segment and a J gene segment. Rearrangements were called productive when the CDR3 lacked stop codons and stayed in frame with V and J; all others were non-productive. Following IMGT convention, CDR3 was defined as the stretch from the second conserved V-encoded cysteine to the conserved J-encoded phenylalanine. The earlier analysis of 450 to 750 of the donors excluded any sequence lacking an unambiguous match to a single V gene segment. In an earlier analysis of 587 of the donors, V segments were called functional above 56.7% productive rearrangements and were called segregating when the between-donor standard deviation exceeded 5%. A statistical classification framework was built for diagnosing cytomegalovirus status from the catalog of TCR beta chain sequences. V and J gene assignment, in a later analysis, came from comparing TCR nucleotide sequences with IMGT/GENE-DB human TR gene sequences. In a later analysis, CDR3 sequences and most-parsimonious VDJ recombination scenarios were assigned using the TCRdist pipeline. In a later analysis, each TCR beta chain was defined by its CDR3 amino acid sequence together with its V-gene family, and reads lacking a unique V-gene family were excluded. A later analysis removed several hundred highly shared, low-generation-probability nucleotide sequences to deal with suspected cross-contamination and a sequencing artifact. In a later analysis, a clonal expansion index was calculated for each public chain from normalized within-repertoire ranks of inferred template counts. In a later analysis, generation probabilities were computed using a VDJ recombination model fitted to out-of-frame rearrangements, and the results were checked against IGoR. In a later analysis, TCR-TCR, TCR-HLA and TCR-CMV co-occurrence was scored with hypergeometric tests, and a repertoire-size bias correction was applied to TCR pairs. False discovery rates were estimated in a later analysis by permuting HLA or CMV assignments 20 times. In a later analysis, co-occurring TCRs were grouped with DBSCAN, and TCRdist sequence similarity was added when clustering was performed within HLA-allele-positive subsets. Co-occurrence clustering excluded repertoires with fewer than 30,000 or more than 120,000 public chains, plus five with anomalous nucleotide sharing. TCRdb holds this immuneACCESS table with in-frame rearrangements only. Some clones are missing; in checked studies, unresolved V genes explain under half, and the rest has no known cause. D and trimming were read from the DNA, whereas the V and J calls and clone size are those reported in that table. The sample contains 200,000 to 300,000 clones, 80% to 90% of them found a single time. The top ten hold roughly 2% of the sample.

As for this clone: Its antigen is not yet known. No base quality information exists; no much larger clone differs at one position.

Here V drops 3 bases and J drops 4 bases, and the junction holds 2 bases not matched to any gene. The CDR3 runs 14 amino acids, cysteine and phenylalanine included. The retained sequence is limited to the CDR3, 42 bases, with the frame set at the first base. From a lookup of the germline V gene (reference sequence), CDR1 and CDR2 are LNHDA and SQIVND. The cohort consisted of 600 to 750 healthy bone marrow donors. At the time of sampling, all cohort members were nominally healthy, though unrecorded immune exposures were likely present. The donor tested CMV seropositive and was one of the 289 seropositive cohort members. Every donor gave a peripheral blood sample, and the peripheral blood mononuclear cells from that sample were used for TCR beta sequencing. The Qiagen DNeasy Blood Extraction Kit was used to extract genomic DNA from the blood cell samples. Broad study findings and their caveats: Approximately 16 rarely observed V segments, including chromosome 9 orphons, were excluded from the earlier analysis of a few hundred of the donors because counts were too low. The study listed 150 to 200 TCR beta chains as associated with cytomegalovirus. A further reported finding was that TCR beta sequences accurately predicted the HLA-A and HLA-B alleles for most subjects in the first cohort. At a false discovery rate of 0.05, a later analysis linked under 20,000 TCR beta sequences to specific HLA alleles. In a later analysis, HLA-associated TCR beta chains were found to be more clonally expanded and to have lower generation probabilities than equally common non-associated chains. Linkage disequilibrium might explain the correlated functional status among segregating V segments, but an unknown experimental factor could not be excluded. According to a later analysis, TCR association rates differed among HLA loci, with DRB1 alleles showing the most associated TCRs and HLA-C alleles showing the fewest. Assigning TCR associations to individual alleles was difficult when HLA alleles, especially DR and DQ, strongly co-occurred. The only immune exposure information available for the cohort was CMV serostatus. An association between a missense DCLRE1C variant and V-gene and J-gene trimming of TCR beta chains was found in a later genetic analysis and replicated in an independent cohort. The sequencing pipeline was judged likely to have produced a cluster of highly shared sequence variants as a technical artifact. It was suggested by the authors that the approach could potentially be generalized to other disease states and immunological phenotypes. In vitro tests confirmed that a few of the cytomegalovirus-associated TCR beta chains recognize cytomegalovirus antigens. Most TCR sequences were observed very rarely across donors, whereas some public TCRs were present in many individuals. Because the 87-base-pair reads could not distinguish some IMGT-functional V segments, including TRBV6-2 and TRBV6-3, those segments were excluded. In an earlier analysis of approximately 590 of the donors, most TCR beta V segments appeared in productive rearrangements about 87% or about 30% of the time, broadly matching IMGT annotations. The classifier was reported to diagnose cytomegalovirus status with high specificity and sensitivity in both the original and validation cohorts. Because HLA typing was missing for some donors at each locus, association tests included only the typed subset. A later analysis found that most CMV-associated TCR beta chains appeared HLA-restricted, with HLA associations seemingly driven largely by CMV exposure. In a later genetic analysis, fewer N-insertions in productive TCRs were reported among donors in an Asian-associated ancestry cluster than the 666-donor mean. In this cohort, only TCR beta chains were sequenced, and detectable features were limited by the absence of alpha or paired-chain data. According to a later analysis, parvovirus B19, influenza, CMV and Epstein-Barr virus appeared linked to several top co-occurrence clusters. Presence/absence analyses assumed roughly uniform sequencing depth across donors, an assumption that may not hold.

Source material: PBMCs. Recombination linked TRBV19 to TRBJ2-7; the junction holds 11 bases that match TRBD2. This receptor was obtained from a woman aged 40 to 49 in good health and CMV-seropositive. At the DNA level, the sequence is TGTGCCAGTAGTATTAGCGGGAGGGGGTACGAGCAGTACTTC. Its product reads: CASSISGRGYEQYF.